The 9 T cell receptor beta chains presented below share a single source sample, sequenced in a study of breast tumors, draining lymph nodes, adjacent tissues. Samples came from axillary lymph nodes draining the breast cancer. TCRdb re-called the multiplex PCR reads through MiXCR, storing one row per CDR3 protein. The sample holds approximately 210,000 distinct CDR3 sequences, about 30% seen once. Material: axillary lymph node tissue. All receptors come from a female donor with breast cancer. Some clones in this sample may be carry-over from other donors' samples.

Regarding this clonotype: The conserved phenylalanine or tryptophan normally closing the CDR3 is absent here, so this likely arose from a read error. No DNA is shown, since the ends of the CDR3 on it are uncertain; the CDR3 is the one TCRdb lists. The rearrangement links TRBV25-1 to TRBJ2-2. The CDR3 length equals 14 residues, ends included. The germline V gene has CDR1 MGHDK and CDR2 SYGVNS. The CDR3 reads CASSEETSYGELFS.

This clonotype was counted at least ten times. This chain connects TRBV9 to TRBJ2-1; no clear D. Germline-derived CDR1 and CDR2 are SGDLS and YYNGEE. V shed 1 base and J shed 8 bases, with 7 bases lying between them. This CDR3 comprises 12 residues. For the CDR3, the DNA is TGTGCCAGCAGCGTAACCCCCTATGAGCAGTTCTTC. Translating gives CASSVTPYEQFF.

Notes on this clonotype: A junction boundary mismatches the germline segment, possibly from a read error. This chain links TRBV29-1 with TRBJ2-5; 9 bases align to TRBD2. The germline V gene encodes CDR1 SQVTM and CDR2 ANQGSEA. This CDR3 comprises 14 residues. This chain's CDR3 is CSVGPAGGSGTRYF. DNA of the CDR3: TGCAGCGTGGGCCCAGCGGGAGGATCAGGGACCCGGTACTTC.

The chain couples TRBV30 to TRBJ1-3; no firm D call. The CDR3 length is 14 residues. V was trimmed by 2 bases and J by 3 bases, leaving 11 bases between them. Germline CDR1 and CDR2: GTSNPN and SVGIG (reference sequence). CDR3 nucleotide sequence: TGTGCCTGGAGTCCAACAGAGCTTGGAAACACCATATATTTT. Translated: CAWSPTELGNTIYF.

This clonotype occurred a few times. The rearrangement uses TRBV11-3 and TRBJ1-1; TRBD1 matches 8 bases. Germline CDR1 reads SGHNT; CDR2 reads YENEEA. Trimming cost V 1 base and J 10 bases; bases outside gene matches: 5. This CDR3 has 13 residues. The CDR3 region has the DNA TGTGCCAGCAGCTTAGGAGTACAGGGGGTAGCTTTCTTT. It encodes CASSLGVQGVAFF.

A note on this clonotype: This may be a read error, as it is one base from a much larger clone. The missing conserved phenylalanine or tryptophan at the end of this CDR3 makes a read error likely. V gene TRBV19 combines with J gene TRBJ2-4; 8 bases align to TRBD1. V shed 3 bases, J shed 11 bases, and the junction held 15 bases outside the gene matches. The germline CDR1 and CDR2 sequences are LNHDA and SQIVND (reference sequence). The CDR3 contains 16 residues. The CDR3 is CASSISPPNDRGVQYS. The CDR3 bases are TGTGCCAGTAGTATCAGCCCACCTAACGACAGGGGCGTTCAGTACTCC.

The chain has TRBV7-6 and TRBJ2-2, with 8 bases aligning to TRBD1. The V gene's germline CDR1 is SGHVS and CDR2 FNYEAQ. The CDR3 covers 19 residues. V lost 2 bases and J lost 5; bases outside the gene matches: 16. CDR3 nucleotides: TGTGCCAGCAGCTTATCGGGGCAGGGGGCTGCCTCGGGGACCGGGGAGCTGTTTTTT. As protein: CASSLSGQGAASGTGELFF.

There are many counts of this clonotype. The gene calls are TRBV7-2 and TRBJ1-4; 7 nucleotides align to TRBD1. The CDR3 consists of 16 residues. Germline CDR1 and CDR2: SGHTA and FQGNSA. Trimming removed 2 bases from V and 2 bases from J; junction bases left unmatched: 5. This chain's CDR3 is CASSLRGGATNEKLFF. CDR3 in DNA: TGTGCCAGCAGCTTACGAGGGGGCGCGACTAATGAAAAACTGTTTTTT. Based on the CDR3 plus reference TRBV7-2 and TRBJ1-4, the full variable domain is GAGVSQSPSNKVTEKGKDVELRCDPISGHTALYWYRQSLGQGLEFLIYFQGNSAPDKSGLPSDRFSAERTGGSVSTLTIQRTQQEDSAVYLCASSLRGGATNEKLFFGSGTQLSVL.

V and J are TRBV2 and TRBJ2-7, with a tentative D call TRBD2 (5 bases). The CDR3 extends over 13 amino acids. Germline CDR1 reads SNHLY; CDR2 reads FYNNEI. The CDR3 here is CAKTSGSSYEQYF. The CDR3 DNA is TGTGCTAAGACCAGCGGAAGCTCCTACGAGCAGTACTTC.